The 10 T cell receptor beta chains reported below all come from one sample, sequenced in a study of identical twins. TCRdb redid the calling of the 5' RACE reads with MiXCR, one entry per CDR3 protein. The sample consists of some 900,000 distinct CDR3 sequences, about 12% of them appearing once. This sample was shared with a second study, whose subject was yellow fever vaccine responses in identical twins.

The sequenced sample consisted of PBMCs. These receptors came from a woman aged 18-35 years in good health.

This clonotype was observed at least ten times. V usage is TRBV20-1 and J usage is TRBJ1-2; 7 bases fit TRBD1. The CDR3 length is 13 residues. V shed 7 bases, J shed 2 bases, and the junction held 7 bases outside the gene matches. The germline CDR1 and CDR2 sequences are DFQATT and SNEGSKA (reference sequence). The CDR3: CSVRDSGNYGYTF. CDR3 DNA sequence: TGCAGTGTCCGGGACAGTGGAAACTATGGCTACACCTTC.

The J gene is TRBJ2-2, the V gene TRBV4-1, with a tentative D call TRBD1 (5 bases). The CDR3 covers 15 residues. V was shortened by 1 base and J by 3 bases, with 9 bases between the two germline ends. CDR1 is MGHRA, CDR2 YSYEKL, per germline. The CDR3: CASSQVGRDTGELFF. Written as DNA, the CDR3 is TGCGCCAGCAGCCAAGTCGGCAGGGACACCGGGGAGCTGTTTTTT.

Only a few counts were recorded for this clonotype. This chain uses TRBV12-5 with TRBJ2-1; 12 bases agree with TRBD1. Germline trimming cut 3 bases from V and 6 bases from J; bases unmatched to any gene: 6. The CDR3 has 16 amino acids. Germline V lookup: CDR1 LGHNT, CDR2 FRNRAP. The CDR3 DNA reads as TGTGCTAGTGGTTTCCTGGGACAGGGGGCTGGCAATGAGCAGTTCTTC. It codes for CASGFLGQGAGNEQFF.

A remark on this clonotype: A much larger clone lies a single base off, so this may be a read error. The chain recombines TRBV4-1 with TRBJ2-3; D possibly corresponds to TRBD2 (6 bases). The CDR3 is made up of 14 amino acids. Looked up from germline, CDR1 is MGHRA and CDR2 is YSYEKL. CDR3 nucleotides: TGCGCCAGCAGTCCGACTAGTACCCCAGATAGGCAGTATTTT. Residues: CASSPTSTPDRQYF.

This clonotype was picked up a small number of times. The chain uses TRBV5-1 and TRBJ1-1; D is uncertain. The CDR3 runs to 13 residues. Trimming shortened V by 0 bases and J by 7 bases, and 10 bases separated the two germline ends. The germline V gene has CDR1 SGHRS and CDR2 YFSETQ. CDR3 nucleotide sequence: TGCGCCAGCAGCTTGGAGCAGGCGGATGAAGCTTTCTTT. It codes for CASSLEQADEAFF.

This clonotype was seen a handful of times. The chain recombines TRBV12-3 or TRBV12-4 with TRBJ2-7; 9 positions agree with TRBD1. This CDR3 is built from 14 residues. V gave up 6 bases and J gave up 3 bases; unmatched junction bases: 6. The CDR3 loop is CASSWTGEGYEQYF. The CDR3 DNA reads TGTGCCAGCAGCTGGACAGGGGAAGGCTACGAGCAGTACTTC.

This clonotype was counted only a few times. The J gene is TRBJ1-1, the V gene TRBV5-1; TRBD1 matches at 7 bases. The CDR3 has 15 residues. The V gene's germline CDR1 is SGHRS and CDR2 YFSETQ. Germline trimming cut 3 bases from V and 5 bases from J; bases unmatched to any gene: 10. The CDR3 DNA reads as TGCGCCAGCAGCTACCCCAAAACAGGGGTTACTGAAGCTTTCTTT. Translating gives CASSYPKTGVTEAFF.

This clonotype was counted a single time. V and J are TRBV29-1 and TRBJ2-2; 15 bases are shared with TRBD2. CDR1 SQVTM and CDR2 ANQGSEA come from the germline V gene. This CDR3 contains 14 residues. Trimming removed 6 bases from V and 5 bases from J; junction bases left unmatched: 1. This CDR3 is CSVGTSGRTGELFF. DNA for the CDR3: TGCAGCGTCGGGACTAGCGGGAGGACCGGGGAGCTGTTTTTT.

This clonotype showed up many times. The V call is TRBV10-3, the J call TRBJ1-1; TRBD1 is a possible D gene (6 bases). CDR1 and CDR2 (germline): ENHRY, SYGVKD. V gave up 6 bases and J gave up 0 bases, with 11 bases separating them. This CDR3 is 14 amino acids long. The CDR3 is CAIRATGLNTEAFF. The CDR3 nucleotides read TGTGCCATCAGAGCGACAGGCCTGAACACTGAAGCTTTCTTT.

The chain uses TRBV5-1 and TRBJ2-7; 14 bases are a match to TRBD2. V trimming: 0 bases; J trimming: 9 bases; junction bases outside the gene matches: 5. Germline V lookup: CDR1 SGHRS, CDR2 YFSETQ. This CDR3 spans 15 amino acids. The CDR3 region has the DNA TGCGCCAGCAGCTTGGAGACTAGCGGGAGGGCGGCGCAGTACTTC. Protein sequence: CASSLETSGRAAQYF.